The subject of this entry is one TCR beta chain. Clones were read by immunoSEQ multiplex PCR, and TCRdb kept only the in-frame ones, dropping some. The table includes 2,100,000 or so clones, more than 90% detected once. The data were taken from a study of shared clonotypes between healthy human individuals. The origin of this receptor is a man between 18 and 29 years old in good health. The sequencing sample was made of naive CD4+ T cells sorted from blood. Subset meaning: CD45RA+ positively selected.

The CDR3 bases are TGTGCCAGCAGCGTAGCCACGGGACTAGCGGGAGCCGGGGAGCTGTTTTTT. Translating it yields CASSVATGLAGAGELFF. The chain employs TRBV9 and TRBJ2-2; 14 positions agree with TRBD2. J gave up 6 bases and V 0 bases, and 4 bases lay outside the gene matches. This CDR3 is 17 amino acids long. Germline V lookup: CDR1 SGDLS, CDR2 YYNGEE.